This T cell receptor (beta chain) comes out of a study of blood T cell repertoires in COVID-19. Study background: Material from acute and convalescent COVID-19 was sourced from the United States, Italy and Spain.

This clone was picked up a small number of times. Some clones are missing from TCRdb's copy, which holds only in-frame ones; the method was immunoSEQ multiplex PCR. The top ten clones hold roughly 2% of a sample with 250,000 to 300,000 clones, roughly 90% of them seen once. This sequence originates from a woman between 40 and 50 years old with acute COVID-19. The sequenced sample was PBMCs or T cells enriched from blood (not recorded which).

CDR3 sequence: CASSLVRGLDTEAFF. DNA of the CDR3: TGTGCCAGCAGCTTAGTAAGGGGGCTAGACACTGAAGCTTTCTTT. The chain is built from TRBV11-3 and TRBJ1-1; 7 nucleotides match TRBD1. CDR3 length: 15 residues. Looked up from germline, CDR1 is SGHNT and CDR2 is YENEEA. Trimming cost V 1 base and J 3 bases; bases outside gene matches: 5. The complete variable domain, with remaining parts taken from reference TRBV11-3 and TRBJ1-1, reads EAGVVQSPRYKIIEKKQPVAFWCNPISGHNTLYWYLQNLGQGPELLIRYENEEAVDDSQLPKDRFSAERLKGVDSTLKIQPAELGDSAVYLCASSLVRGLDTEAFFGQGTRLTVV.